This T cell receptor beta chain derives from a study of T cells in Graves' hyperthyroidism and ophthalmopathy. Germline CDR1 and CDR2: SGHTA and FQGNSA. Trimming cost V 2 bases and J 3 bases; bases outside gene matches: 9. The CDR3 has 16 amino acids. This clonotype has ten or more counts. RNA transcripts yielded amplified TCR beta CDR3 regions. HTBI primers were the set used in a first-round RT-PCR of the TCR CDR3. TCRdb independently ran MiXCR on the multiplex PCR reads; one entry per CDR3 protein. This table holds approximately 400,000 distinct CDR3 sequences, around 25% found once. This chain connects TRBV7-2 to TRBJ2-5, with 7 positions matching TRBD1. The sequenced sample was blood. The receptor's source is a middle-aged man with Graves' hyperthyroidism. The CDR3 sequence is CASSLRSWGTEETQYF. As DNA, the CDR3 is TGTGCCAGCAGCTTAAGGTCTTGGGGGACAGAAGAGACCCAGTACTTC.